The subject of this entry is one T cell receptor beta chain. Trimming removed 5 bases from V and 3 bases from J; junction bases left unmatched: 6. CDR3 length: 14 residues. CDR1 is MDHEN, CDR2 SYDVKM, per germline. This entry is derived from a study of blood T cell repertoires in COVID-19. TCRdb keeps only in-frame clones here, not all; method: immunoSEQ multiplex PCR. This repertoire shows approximately 150,000 clones, about 85% found once; its top ten account for roughly 5%. The chain joins TRBV28 to TRBJ1-2; TRBD1 matches 7 bases. The sample was peripheral blood. The sequence came from a woman between 50 and 59 years old with COVID-19, enrolled during active disease. The CDR3 sequence is CASSLTGVDYGYTF. The CDR3 DNA follows: TGTGCCAGCAGTCTCACAGGGGTGGACTATGGCTACACCTTC.